The present entry profiles one T cell receptor (beta chain) with its context. This sample also contains other DNA sequences that code for the same CDR3. V was cut by 5 bases and J by 3 bases, with 12 bases left in between. The CDR3 sequence is 14 residues long. From germline, CDR1 is SGHAT and CDR2 FQNNGV. This sample was included in a study of shared clonotypes between healthy human individuals. Clones were sequenced by immunoSEQ multiplex PCR, and TCRdb holds only the in-frame ones, with some missing. The data contain roughly 2,500,000 clones, more than 85% of them singletons. The sample taken for sequencing was naive CD4+ T cells from PBMCs. The subset here: CD45RA+ positively selected. The origin of this receptor is a man younger than 35 in good health. Some clones in this sample may be carry-over from other donors' samples. The chain combines TRBV11-2 with TRBJ2-3; D possibly corresponds to TRBD2 (6 bases). CDR3 DNA: TGTGCCAGCAGCCCCGGGGGTAGTACAGATACGCAGTATTTT. It yields the protein CASSPGGSTDTQYF.